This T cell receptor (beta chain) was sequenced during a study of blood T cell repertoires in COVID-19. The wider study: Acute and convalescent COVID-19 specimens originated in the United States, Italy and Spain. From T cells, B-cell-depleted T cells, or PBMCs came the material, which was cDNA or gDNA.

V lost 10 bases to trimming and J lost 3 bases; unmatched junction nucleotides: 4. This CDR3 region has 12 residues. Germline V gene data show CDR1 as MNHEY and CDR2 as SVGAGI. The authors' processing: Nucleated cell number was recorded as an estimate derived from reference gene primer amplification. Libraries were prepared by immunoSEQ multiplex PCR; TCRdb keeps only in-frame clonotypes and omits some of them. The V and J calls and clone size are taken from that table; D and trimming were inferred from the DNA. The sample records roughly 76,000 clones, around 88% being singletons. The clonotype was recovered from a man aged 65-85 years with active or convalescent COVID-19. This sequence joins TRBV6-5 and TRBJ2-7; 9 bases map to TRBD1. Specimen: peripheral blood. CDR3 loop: CAIADRGYEQYF. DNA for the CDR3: TGTGCCATAGCGGACAGGGGCTACGAGCAGTACTTC.